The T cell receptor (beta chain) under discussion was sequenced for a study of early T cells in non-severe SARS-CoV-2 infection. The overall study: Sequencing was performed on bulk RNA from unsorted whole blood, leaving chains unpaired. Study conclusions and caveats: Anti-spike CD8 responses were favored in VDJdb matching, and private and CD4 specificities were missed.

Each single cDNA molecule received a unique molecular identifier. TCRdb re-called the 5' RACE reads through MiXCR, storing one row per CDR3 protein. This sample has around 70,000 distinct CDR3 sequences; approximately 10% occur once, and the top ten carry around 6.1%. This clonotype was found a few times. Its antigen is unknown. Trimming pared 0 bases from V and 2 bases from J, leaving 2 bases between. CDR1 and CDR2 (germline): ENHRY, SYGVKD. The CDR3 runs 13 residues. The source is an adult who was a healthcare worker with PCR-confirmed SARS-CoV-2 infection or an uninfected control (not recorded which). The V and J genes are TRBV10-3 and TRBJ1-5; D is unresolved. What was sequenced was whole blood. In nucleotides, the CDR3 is TGTGCCATCAGTGAGTCAGGCAATCAGCCCCAGCATTTT. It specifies CAISESGNQPQHF.